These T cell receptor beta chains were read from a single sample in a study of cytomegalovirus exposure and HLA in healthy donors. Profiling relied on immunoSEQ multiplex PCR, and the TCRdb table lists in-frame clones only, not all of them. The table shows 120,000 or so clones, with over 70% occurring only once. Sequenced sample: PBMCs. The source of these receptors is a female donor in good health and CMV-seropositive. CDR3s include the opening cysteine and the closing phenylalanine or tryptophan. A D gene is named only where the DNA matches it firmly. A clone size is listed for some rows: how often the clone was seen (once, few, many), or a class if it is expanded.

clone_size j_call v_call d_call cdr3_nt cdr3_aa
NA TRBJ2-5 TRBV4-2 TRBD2 TGTGCCAGCAGCCAAGAGGGACTAGCGGGGGCTCAAGAGACCCAGTACTTC CASSQEGLAGAQETQYF
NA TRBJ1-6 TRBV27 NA TGTGCCAGCAGTTTATTCGGGGATTCACCCCTCCACTTT CASSLFGDSPLHF
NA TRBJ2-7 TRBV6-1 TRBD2 TGTGCCAGCAGGGGGATAGCGGGGGGCATCTACGAGCAGTACTTC CASRGIAGGIYEQYF
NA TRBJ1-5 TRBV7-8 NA TGTGCCAGCAGCTTAGTGCAGAGGGATCAGCCCCAGCATTTT CASSLVQRDQPQHF
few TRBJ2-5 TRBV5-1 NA TGCGCCAGCAGCTTGGGTGGGCGAGCGGGAGAGACCCAGTACTTC CASSLGGRAGETQYF
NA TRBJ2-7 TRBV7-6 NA TGTGCCAGCAGCTTAGGGGGGCCGTACGAGCAGTACTTC CASSLGGPYEQYF
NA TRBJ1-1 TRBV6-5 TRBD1 TGTGCCAGCAGTTACTACAACAGGGGGCGTACTGAAGCTTTCTTT CASSYYNRGRTEAFF
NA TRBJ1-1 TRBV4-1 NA TGCGCCAGCAGCCAAGGGGAGAGCATTTCAGCTTTCTTT CASSQGESISAFF
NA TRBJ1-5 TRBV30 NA TGTGCCTGGAGCCCCGCAGGGTATCAGCCCCAGCATTTT CAWSPAGYQPQHF
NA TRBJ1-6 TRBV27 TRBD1 TGTGCCAGCAGTGAGTACCCTCAGGGGGCCGGGAATTCACCCCTCCACTTT CASSEYPQGAGNSPLHF
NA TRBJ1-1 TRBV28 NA TGTGCCAGCAGTTCTCCAGGCCTGAACACTGAAGCTTTCTTT CASSSPGLNTEAFF
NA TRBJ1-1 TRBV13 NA TGTGCCAGCAGCTTATCAATTGCGGAAGCTTTCTTT CASSLSIAEAFF
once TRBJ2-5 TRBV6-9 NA TGTGCCAGCCTTCCCCCAGCAGGGGAAGAGACCCAGTACTTC CASLPPAGEETQYF
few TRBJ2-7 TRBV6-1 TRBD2 TGTGCCAGCAGACCTAGCGGGGGGATCTCCTACGAGCAGTACTTC CASRPSGGISYEQYF
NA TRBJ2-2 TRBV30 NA TGTGCCTGGACGGACTGGGGGCCGGGCACCGGGGAGCTGTTTTTT CAWTDWGPGTGELFF
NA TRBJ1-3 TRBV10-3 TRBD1 TGTGCCATCAGAGACAGGGGCAACACCATATATTTT CAIRDRGNTIYF
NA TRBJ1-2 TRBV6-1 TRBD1 TGTGCCAACCGAGGACAGGCCCGCGAGGGCTACACCTTC CANRGQAREGYTF
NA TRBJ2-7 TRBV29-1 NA TGCAGCGTTGAAGTACACTACGAGCAGTACTTC CSVEVHYEQYF
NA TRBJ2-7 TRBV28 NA TGTGCCAGCGGTAACCAACAGAGAAGGGGCTCCTACGAGCAGTACTTC CASGNQQRRGSYEQYF
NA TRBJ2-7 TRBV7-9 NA TGTGCCAGCAGCTTCGGGGACTCCTACGAGCAGTACTTC CASSFGDSYEQYF
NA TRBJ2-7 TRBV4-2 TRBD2 TGTGCCAGCAGCCGGGAGCTAGCGGGGGCCTACGAGCAGTACTTC CASSRELAGAYEQYF
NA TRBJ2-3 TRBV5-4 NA TGTGCCAGCAGCTTTTCAGGGGCAGATACGCAGTATTTT CASSFSGADTQYF
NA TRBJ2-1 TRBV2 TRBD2 TGTGCCAGCAGTTCAGCGGGGGGGCTTGAGCAGTTCTTC CASSSAGGLEQFF
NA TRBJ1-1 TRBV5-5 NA TGTGCCAGCAGCTTGGAGGGCTCCGGGAGATGGACTGAAGCTTTCTTT CASSLEGSGRWTEAFF
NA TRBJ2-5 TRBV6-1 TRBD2 TGTGCCAGCAGTGAGGCAACGGGGGGGCGGGAGACCCAGTACTTC CASSEATGGRETQYF
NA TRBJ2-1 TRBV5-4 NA TGTGCCAGCACCGGGGGGCCGAGCTCCTACAATGAGCAGTTCTTC CASTGGPSSYNEQFF
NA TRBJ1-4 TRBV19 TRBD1 TGTGCCAGTCCGGGACAGGGAGGGGGAACTAATGAAAAACTGTTTTTT CASPGQGGGTNEKLFF
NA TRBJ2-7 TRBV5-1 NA TGCGCCAGCAGCTTGGGCGGGGACAGCTCCTACGAGCAGTACTTC CASSLGGDSSYEQYF
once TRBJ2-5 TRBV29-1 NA TGCAGCGTTCCGGCTGGCGGGGAGACCCAGTACTTC CSVPAGGETQYF
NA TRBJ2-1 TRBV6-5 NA TGTGCCAGCAGTTACGGGGGGAGACTGTTCTTC CASSYGGRLFF
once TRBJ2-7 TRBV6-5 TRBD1 TGTGCCAGCAGTTACTCGGGACAGGGGGCCTACGAGCAGTACTTC CASSYSGQGAYEQYF
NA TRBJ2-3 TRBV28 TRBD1 TGTGCCACCGGGACAGGGGACGGCACAGATACGCAGTATTTT CATGTGDGTDTQYF
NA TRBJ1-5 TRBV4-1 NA TGCGCCAGCAGCCAGGCCCCCGGGGGAATGCCCCAGCATTTT CASSQAPGGMPQHF
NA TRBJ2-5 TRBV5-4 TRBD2 TGTGCCAGCAGCTTTGGTAGCGGGGCCCAAGAGACCCAGTACTTC CASSFGSGAQETQYF
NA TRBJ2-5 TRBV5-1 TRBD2 TGCGCCAGCAGCTCTTTAGCGGGGGGAGGCCAAGAGACCCAGTACTTC CASSSLAGGGQETQYF
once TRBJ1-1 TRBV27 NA TGTGCCAGCAGTCTCTACAATCCCCAGGCGACTGAAGCTTTCTTT CASSLYNPQATEAFF
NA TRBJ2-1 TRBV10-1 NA TGCGCCAGCAGGGAGGATATAGTGGGGCGGAGCTCCTACAATGAGCAGTTCTTC CASREDIVGRSSYNEQFF
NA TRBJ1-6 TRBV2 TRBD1 TGTGCCAGCAGGCGACAGGGTACCGAATCACCCCTCCACTTT CASRRQGTESPLHF
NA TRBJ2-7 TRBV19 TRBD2 TGTGCCAGTAGTGCCAATCGGGGGGTTACGAACTACGAGCAGTACTTC CASSANRGVTNYEQYF
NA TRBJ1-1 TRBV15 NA TGTGCCACCAGCGAAACCCTCCGGGGATCGGGCACTGAAGCTTTCTTT CATSETLRGSGTEAFF
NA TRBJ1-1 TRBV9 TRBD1 TGTGCCAGCAGCGCCACAGGGGCGGTCGAAGCTTTCTTT CASSATGAVEAFF
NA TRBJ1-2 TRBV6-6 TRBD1 TGTGCCAGCAGTGCGACAGGGGCGGCTAACTATGGCTACACCTTC CASSATGAANYGYTF
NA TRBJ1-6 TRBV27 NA TGTGCCAGCAGTTTAAAACGAGAAAATTCACCCCTCCACTTT CASSLKRENSPLHF
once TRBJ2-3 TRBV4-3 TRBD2 TGCGCCAGCCAGCGGGGGGTCCTTAGCACAGATACGCAGTATTTT CASQRGVLSTDTQYF
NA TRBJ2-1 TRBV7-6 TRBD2 TGTGCCAGCAGCCAAAATAGCGGGGGCCTGGGGGAGCAGTTCTTC CASSQNSGGLGEQFF
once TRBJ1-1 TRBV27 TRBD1 TGTGCCAGCAGTAAACATACGGGACAGACGAACACTGAAGCTTTCTTT CASSKHTGQTNTEAFF
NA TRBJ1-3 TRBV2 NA TGTGCCAGCAGTGAGGGCAACTCTGGAAACACCATATATTTT CASSEGNSGNTIYF
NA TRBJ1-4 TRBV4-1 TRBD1 TGCGCCAGCAGCCAGGGAGCAGGGGGCACCGATGAAAAACTGTTTTTT CASSQGAGGTDEKLFF
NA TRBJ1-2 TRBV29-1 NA TGCAGCGCATCACCGGGGATTAACTATGGCTACACCTTC CSASPGINYGYTF
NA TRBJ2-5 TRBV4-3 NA TGCGCCAGCAGCCTCTCCCGGCCTGGGGCAGAGACCCAGTACTTC CASSLSRPGAETQYF
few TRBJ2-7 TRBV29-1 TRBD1 TGCAGCGTTCGCAGGACAGGGGCCTACGAGCAGTACTTC CSVRRTGAYEQYF
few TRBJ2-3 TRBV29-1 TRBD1 TGCAGCGTTGAGGCCCGGGACAGGGACACAGATACGCAGTATTTT CSVEARDRDTDTQYF
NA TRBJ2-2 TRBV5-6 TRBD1 TGTGCCAGCAGGCAGACAGGGGGCGGGGAGCTGTTTTTT CASRQTGGGELFF